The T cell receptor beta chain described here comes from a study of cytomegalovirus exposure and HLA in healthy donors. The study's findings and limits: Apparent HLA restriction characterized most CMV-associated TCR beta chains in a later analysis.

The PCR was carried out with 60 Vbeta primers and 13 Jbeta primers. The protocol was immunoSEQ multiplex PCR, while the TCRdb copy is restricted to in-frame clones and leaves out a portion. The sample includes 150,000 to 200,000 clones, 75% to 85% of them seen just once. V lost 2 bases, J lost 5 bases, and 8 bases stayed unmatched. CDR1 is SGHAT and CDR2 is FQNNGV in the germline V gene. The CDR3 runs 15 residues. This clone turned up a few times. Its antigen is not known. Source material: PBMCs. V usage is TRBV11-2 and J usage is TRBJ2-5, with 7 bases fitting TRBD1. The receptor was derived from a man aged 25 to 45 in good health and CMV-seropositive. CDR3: CASSLLAQGWETQYF. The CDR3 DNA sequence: TGTGCCAGCAGCTTACTAGCACAGGGGTGGGAGACCCAGTACTTC.